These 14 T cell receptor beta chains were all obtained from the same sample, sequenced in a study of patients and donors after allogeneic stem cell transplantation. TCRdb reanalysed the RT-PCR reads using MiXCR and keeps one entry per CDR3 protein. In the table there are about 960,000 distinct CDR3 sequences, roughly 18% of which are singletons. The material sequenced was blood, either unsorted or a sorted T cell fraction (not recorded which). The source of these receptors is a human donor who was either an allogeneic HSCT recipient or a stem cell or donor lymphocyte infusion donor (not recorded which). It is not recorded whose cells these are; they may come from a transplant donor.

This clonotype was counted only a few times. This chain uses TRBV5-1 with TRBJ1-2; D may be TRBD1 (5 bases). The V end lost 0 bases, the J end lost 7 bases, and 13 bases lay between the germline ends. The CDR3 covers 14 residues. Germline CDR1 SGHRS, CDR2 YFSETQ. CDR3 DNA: TGCGCCAGCAGCTTGGATACAGGCGTCTTTGGCTACACCTTC. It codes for CASSLDTGVFGYTF.

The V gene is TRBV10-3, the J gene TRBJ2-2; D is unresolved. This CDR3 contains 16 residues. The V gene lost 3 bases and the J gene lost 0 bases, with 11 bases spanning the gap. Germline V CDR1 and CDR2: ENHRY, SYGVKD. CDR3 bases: TGTGCCATCAGTGACGACCGAACTCCGAACACCGGGGAGCTGTTTTTT. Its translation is CAISDDRTPNTGELFF.

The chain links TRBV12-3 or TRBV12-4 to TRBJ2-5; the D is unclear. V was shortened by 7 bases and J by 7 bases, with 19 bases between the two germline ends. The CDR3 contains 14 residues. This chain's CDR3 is CASTSVAAVPTQYF. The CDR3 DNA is TGTGCCAGCACCTCGGTGGCTGCCGTCCCGACCCAGTACTTC.

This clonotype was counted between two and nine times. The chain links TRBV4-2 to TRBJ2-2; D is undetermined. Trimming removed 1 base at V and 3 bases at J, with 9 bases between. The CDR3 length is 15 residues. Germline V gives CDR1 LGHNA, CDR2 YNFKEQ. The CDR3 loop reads CASSQVRLDTGELFF. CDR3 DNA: TGTGCCAGCAGCCAAGTAAGGCTTGACACCGGGGAGCTGTTTTTT.

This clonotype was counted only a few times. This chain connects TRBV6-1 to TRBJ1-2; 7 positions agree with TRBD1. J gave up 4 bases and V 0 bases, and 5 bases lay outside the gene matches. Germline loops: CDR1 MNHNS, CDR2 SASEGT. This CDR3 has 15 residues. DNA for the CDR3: TGTGCCAGCAGTGAAGCCAGGGGGAGATTCTATGGCTACACCTTC. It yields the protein CASSEARGRFYGYTF.

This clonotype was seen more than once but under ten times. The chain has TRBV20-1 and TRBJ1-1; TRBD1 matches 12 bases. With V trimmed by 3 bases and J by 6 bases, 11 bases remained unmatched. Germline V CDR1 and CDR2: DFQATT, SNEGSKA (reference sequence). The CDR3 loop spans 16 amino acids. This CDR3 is CSASKRGQGADSEAFF. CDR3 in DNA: TGCAGTGCTAGTAAGAGGGGACAGGGGGCGGATTCTGAAGCTTTCTTT.

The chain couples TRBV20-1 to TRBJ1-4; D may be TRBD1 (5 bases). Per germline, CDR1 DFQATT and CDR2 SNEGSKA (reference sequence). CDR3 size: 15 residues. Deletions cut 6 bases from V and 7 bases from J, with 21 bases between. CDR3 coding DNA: TGCAGTGCAAGAAGGTCCGGGGCTCTTGGTGAAAAACTGTTTTTT. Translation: CSARRSGALGEKLFF.

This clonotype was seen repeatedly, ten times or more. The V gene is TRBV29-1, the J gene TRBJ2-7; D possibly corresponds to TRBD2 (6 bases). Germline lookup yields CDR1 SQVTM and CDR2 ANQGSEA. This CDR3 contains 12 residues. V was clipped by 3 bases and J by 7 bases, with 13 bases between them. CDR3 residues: CSVETRRQEQYF. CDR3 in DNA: TGCAGCGTTGAGACTAGGAGGCAAGAGCAGTACTTC.

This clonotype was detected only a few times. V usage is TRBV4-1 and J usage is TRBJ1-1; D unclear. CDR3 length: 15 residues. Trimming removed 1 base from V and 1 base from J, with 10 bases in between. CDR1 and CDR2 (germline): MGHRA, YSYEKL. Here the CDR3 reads CASSQARSGNTEAFF. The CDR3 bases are TGCGCCAGCAGCCAAGCGAGGTCCGGGAACACTGAAGCTTTCTTT.

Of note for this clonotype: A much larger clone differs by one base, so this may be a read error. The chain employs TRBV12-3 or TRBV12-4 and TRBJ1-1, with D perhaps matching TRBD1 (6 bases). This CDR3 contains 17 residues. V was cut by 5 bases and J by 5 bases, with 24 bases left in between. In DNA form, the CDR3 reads TGTGCCAGCAGTCTTACCGGGACAAGGGGCGTGATTACTGAAGCTTTCTTT. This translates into CASSLTGTRGVITEAFF.

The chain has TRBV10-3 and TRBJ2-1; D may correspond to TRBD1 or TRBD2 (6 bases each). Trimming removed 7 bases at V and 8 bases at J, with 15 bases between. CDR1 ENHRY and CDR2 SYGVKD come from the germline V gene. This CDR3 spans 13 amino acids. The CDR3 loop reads CAITGTRGDEQFF. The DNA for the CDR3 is TGTGCCATCACCGGAACTAGGGGGGATGAGCAGTTCTTC.

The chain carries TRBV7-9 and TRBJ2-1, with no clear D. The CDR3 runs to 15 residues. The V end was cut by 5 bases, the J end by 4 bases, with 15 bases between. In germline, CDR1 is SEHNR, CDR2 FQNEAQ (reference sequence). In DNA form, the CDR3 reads TGTGCCAGCAGCCCTTCGTATCGGGTTTACAATGAGCAGTTCTTC. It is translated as CASSPSYRVYNEQFF.

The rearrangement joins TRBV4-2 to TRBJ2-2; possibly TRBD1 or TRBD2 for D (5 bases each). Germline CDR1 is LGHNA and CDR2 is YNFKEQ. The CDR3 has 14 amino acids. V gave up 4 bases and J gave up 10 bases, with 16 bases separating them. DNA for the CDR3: TGTGCCAGCAGCCCGGGACCGTACCCGTTGGAGCTGTTTTTT. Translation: CASSPGPYPLELFF.

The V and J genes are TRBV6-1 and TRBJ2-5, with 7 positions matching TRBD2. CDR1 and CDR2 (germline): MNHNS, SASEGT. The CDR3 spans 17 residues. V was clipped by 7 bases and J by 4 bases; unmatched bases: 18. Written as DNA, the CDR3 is TGTGCCAGCATCCCGAGAGGGGCTAGCGGATCGCGAGAGACCCAGTACTTC. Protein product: CASIPRGASGSRETQYF.